One and the same sample provided the 18 T cell receptor beta chains below, sequenced in a study of neurological immune-mediated disorders (dated by TCRdb to the late 2010s). Libraries were prepared through 5' RACE. The sequencer was an Illumina HiSeq 2500. Using fastp at Q25 and MiXCR, TCRdb reprocessed the public reads and kept productive beta chains. CDR3 protein sequences are deduplicated, and each keeps its most common genes and DNA. The sample yields about 52,000 distinct CDR3 sequences; around 3.6% were counted once. The top ten clonotypes cover roughly 1.7% of the sample. The specimen was PBMCs. These receptors were collected from a man younger than 45 with multiple sclerosis.

Ten or more counts support this clonotype. The chain links TRBV5-6 to TRBJ2-7; either TRBD1 or TRBD2 may fit D (5 bases each). This CDR3 is 14 amino acids long. Deletions cut 2 bases from V and 7 bases from J, with 16 bases between. Per germline, CDR1 SGHDT and CDR2 YYEEEE. CDR3 amino acids: CASSFGTPEMEQYF. CDR3 DNA: TGTGCCAGCAGCTTCGGGACCCCTGAAATGGAGCAGTACTTC.

This clonotype was detected many times. This chain joins TRBV27 and TRBJ1-1, with a weak D call TRBD1 (6 bases). The CDR3 consists of 14 residues. The germline gives CDR1 MNHEY, CDR2 SMNVEV (reference sequence). Deletions cut 5 bases from V and 3 bases from J, with 13 bases between. The CDR3 bases are TGTGCCAGCAGTATTCAGGGGAAGTACACTGAAGCTTTCTTT. This gives the protein CASSIQGKYTEAFF.

This clonotype showed up many times. V and J are TRBV5-1 and TRBJ2-1; D uncertain. CDR1 is SGHRS and CDR2 is YFSETQ in the germline V gene. The CDR3 has 13 amino acids. Trimming took 3 bases from V and 5 from J, leaving 9 bases between them. Here the CDR3 reads CASSSGLNNEQFF. The CDR3 coding sequence is TGCGCCAGCAGCTCGGGTCTTAACAATGAGCAGTTCTTC. The full variable domain, its missing parts supplied by reference TRBV5-1 and TRBJ2-1, is KAGVTQTPRYLIKTRGQQVTLSCSPISGHRSVSWYQQTPGQGLQFLFEYFSETQRNKGNFPGRFSGRQFSNSRSEMNVSTLELGDSALYLCASSSGLNNEQFFGPGTRLTVL.

This clonotype has a count of ten or more. This chain connects TRBV9 to TRBJ2-7, with a possible D match to TRBD2 (7 bases). Germline values: CDR1 SGDLS, CDR2 YYNGEE. V shed 2 bases and J shed 3 bases, with 15 bases lying between them. CDR3 length equals 15 residues. The CDR3 loop reads CASSVSQGGGYEQYF. CDR3 coding DNA: TGTGCCAGCAGCGTTTCCCAGGGAGGGGGCTACGAGCAGTACTTC.

This clonotype came up many times. V gene TRBV12-3 or TRBV12-4 combines with J gene TRBJ2-5; weak D call: TRBD2 (6 bases). The CDR3 runs to 14 residues. V dropped 4 bases and J dropped 4 bases, with 13 bases sitting between them. The CDR3 nucleotides read TGTGCCAGCAGTTCCTCCGGGGGTTTAGAGACCCAGTACTTC. Translating gives CASSSSGGLETQYF.

Ten or more counts support this clonotype. The chain couples TRBV6-5 to TRBJ1-1, with a weak D call TRBD1 (5 bases). The V end was cut by 5 bases, the J end by 1 base, with 14 bases between. This CDR3 has 15 amino acids. In germline, CDR1 is MNHEY, CDR2 SVGAGI. CDR3 bases: TGTGCCAGCAGTGACAGTGTAAATGGGAACACTGAAGCTTTCTTT. It translates to CASSDSVNGNTEAFF.

This clonotype was detected ten times or more. The chain uses TRBV15 and TRBJ2-5; D uncertain. Germline V gives CDR1 LNHNV, CDR2 YYDKDF (reference sequence). Trimming pared 0 bases from V and 5 bases from J, leaving 7 bases between. This CDR3 is 13 amino acids long. The CDR3 bases are TGTGCCACCAGCAGAGATCTGACCGAGACCCAGTACTTC. As protein: CATSRDLTETQYF.

V is TRBV5-4 and J is TRBJ2-2; TRBD1 agrees at 9 bases. In germline, CDR1 is SGHNT, CDR2 YYREEE (reference sequence). Losses at the gene ends were 1 base for V and 5 bases for J; bases not matched to a gene: 3. The CDR3 consists of 15 residues. CDR3 bases: TGTGCCAGCAGCTTGCCGGGACAGGGAACCGGGGAGCTGTTTTTT. Protein product: CASSLPGQGTGELFF.

The table lists this clonotype with many counts. This chain links TRBV6-5 with TRBJ2-1; D is perhaps TRBD2 (5 bases). The V end lost 0 bases, the J end lost 3 bases, and 12 bases lay between the germline ends. Germline CDR1 is MNHEY and CDR2 is SVGAGI. The CDR3 runs to 16 residues. The CDR3 sequence: CASSYSSGIVYNEQFF. CDR3 DNA: TGTGCCAGCAGTTACTCTTCGGGAATAGTCTACAATGAGCAGTTCTTC.

This clonotype was observed many times. The chain links TRBV12-3 or TRBV12-4 to TRBJ2-3; D may be TRBD2 (7 bases). V was clipped by 5 bases and J by 9 bases, with 9 bases between them. The CDR3 has 11 residues. CDR3 region: CASSEGGTQYF. The CDR3 DNA reads TGTGCCAGCAGTGAGGGGGGGACGCAGTATTTT.

This clonotype was seen many times. The J gene is TRBJ2-7, the V gene TRBV28; D unresolved. Germline values: CDR1 MDHEN, CDR2 SYDVKM. The germline V and J ends were trimmed by 4 bases and 6 bases, with 10 bases remaining between them. The CDR3 spans 12 residues. CDR3 sequence: CASSSPATEQYF. As DNA, the CDR3 is TGTGCCAGCAGTTCCCCCGCCACCGAGCAGTACTTC.

This clonotype occurred many times. This chain links TRBV20-1 with TRBJ2-3, with a tentative D call TRBD2 (6 bases). Per germline, CDR1 DFQATT and CDR2 SNEGSKA (reference sequence). V was cut by 3 bases and J by 2 bases, with 15 bases left in between. The CDR3 is 15 residues long. The DNA for the CDR3 is TGCAGTGCTAGTCAAGGGGACTTGCACACAGATACGCAGTATTTT. It yields the protein CSASQGDLHTDTQYF.

To note about this clonotype: Just one base apart from a much larger clone, this may be a read error. The genes are TRBV5-1 and TRBJ1-2, with a possible D match to TRBD1 (6 bases). The CDR3 covers 15 residues. Germline loops: CDR1 SGHRS, CDR2 YFSETQ. Trimming removed 7 bases from V and 0 bases from J, with 16 bases in between. For the CDR3, the DNA is TGCGCCAGCGGAAGAGACGGGACAACTAACTATGGCTACACCTTC. The encoded protein is CASGRDGTTNYGYTF.

This clonotype was recorded at least ten times. The chain employs TRBV7-2 and TRBJ1-1; 7 bases match TRBD1. The CDR3 totals 15 residues. From germline, CDR1 is SGHTA and CDR2 FQGNSA. V lost 6 bases to trimming and J lost 3 bases; unmatched junction nucleotides: 10. CDR3 region: CASSYRQGGDTEAFF. The CDR3, as DNA: TGTGCCAGCAGTTACAGACAGGGAGGGGACACTGAAGCTTTCTTT.

This clonotype was counted only a few times. One base away lies a much larger clone, so this may be a sequencing read error. This chain links TRBV20-1 with TRBJ1-1, with no clear D. V shed 0 bases and J shed 7 bases, with 18 bases lying between them. The CDR3 has 15 amino acids. The V gene's germline CDR1 is DFQATT and CDR2 SNEGSKA (reference sequence). The CDR3 DNA is TGCAGTGCTAGAGATTTCGTGGGAAAGACCTTTGAAGCTTTCTTT. This codes for CSARDFVGKTFEAFF.

Judged by abundance, this clonotype is medium-sized. This chain links TRBV5-1 with TRBJ1-6; TRBD1 agrees at 7 bases. With 0 bases clipped from V and 10 bases from J, the junction kept 7 bases outside the gene matches. Germline lookup yields CDR1 SGHRS and CDR2 YFSETQ. The CDR3 is 15 residues long. The CDR3 reads CASSLGDSRESPLHF. CDR3 nucleotide sequence: TGCGCCAGCAGCTTGGGGGACAGTCGGGAGTCACCCCTCCACTTT.

This clonotype was seen at least ten times. The chain is built from TRBV27 and TRBJ1-2; perhaps TRBD1 as D (6 bases). The V gene lost 2 bases and the J gene lost 8 bases, with 15 bases spanning the gap. This CDR3 is 14 amino acids long. Germline V gene sequence: CDR1 MNHEY, CDR2 SMNVEV (reference sequence). The CDR3 is CASSLDRSRRGYTF. In nucleotides, the CDR3 is TGTGCCAGCAGTTTAGACAGGAGTCGACGGGGCTACACCTTC.

This clonotype was found many times. This sequence joins TRBV5-6 and TRBJ1-2; no firm D call. Germline V CDR1 and CDR2: SGHDT, YYEEEE. There are 12 residues in the CDR3. Between the trimmed V and J ends, which lost 2 bases and 8 bases, there was a span of 10 bases. The CDR3 bases are TGTGCCAGCAGCTTCGTCCATCAGGGCTACACCTTC. Protein sequence: CASSFVHQGYTF.